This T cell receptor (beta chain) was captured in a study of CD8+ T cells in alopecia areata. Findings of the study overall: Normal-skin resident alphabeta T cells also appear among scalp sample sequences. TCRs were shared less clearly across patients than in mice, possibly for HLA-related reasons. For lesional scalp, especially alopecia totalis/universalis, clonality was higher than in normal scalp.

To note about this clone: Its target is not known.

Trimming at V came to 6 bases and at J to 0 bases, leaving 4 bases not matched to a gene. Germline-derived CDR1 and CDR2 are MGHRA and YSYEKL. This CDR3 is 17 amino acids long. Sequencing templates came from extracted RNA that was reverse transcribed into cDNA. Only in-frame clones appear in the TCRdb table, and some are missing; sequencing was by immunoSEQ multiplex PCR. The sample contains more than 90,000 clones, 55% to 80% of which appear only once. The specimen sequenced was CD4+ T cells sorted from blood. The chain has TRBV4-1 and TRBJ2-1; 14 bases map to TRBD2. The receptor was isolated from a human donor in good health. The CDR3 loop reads CASSRTSGGSSYNEQFF. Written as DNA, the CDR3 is TGCGCCAGCAGTCGGACTAGCGGGGGGAGCTCCTACAATGAGCAGTTCTTC.